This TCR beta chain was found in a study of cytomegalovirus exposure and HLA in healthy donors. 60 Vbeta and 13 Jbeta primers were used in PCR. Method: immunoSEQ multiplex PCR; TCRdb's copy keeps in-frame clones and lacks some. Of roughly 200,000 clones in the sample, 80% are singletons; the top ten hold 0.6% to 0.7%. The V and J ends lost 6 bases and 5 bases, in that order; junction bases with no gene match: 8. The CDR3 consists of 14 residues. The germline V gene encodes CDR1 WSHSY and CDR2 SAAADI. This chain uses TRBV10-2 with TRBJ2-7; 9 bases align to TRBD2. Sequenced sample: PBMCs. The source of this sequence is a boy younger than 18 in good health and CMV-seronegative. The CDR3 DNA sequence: TGCGCCAGCAGGAGCGGGGGGCCCAGGGACGAGCAGTACTTC. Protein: CASRSGGPRDEQYF.